A single sample is the source of the 31 T cell receptor beta chains below, sequenced in a study of T cell clonotyping in hematopoietic cell transplantation. The data were produced by immunoSEQ multiplex PCR, yet TCRdb's version contains in-frame clones alone and is incomplete. The sample has approximately 1,300 clones, around 97% seen once. The input for sequencing was PBMCs, taken 180 days after allogeneic stem cell transplant. The receptors were sampled from a male patient aged 45-60 years who had an allogeneic stem cell transplant from a related donor, so the T cells may come from the graft donor. Some clones in this sample may be carry-over from other donors' samples.

This chain connects TRBV27 to TRBJ2-7; D tentatively reads TRBD1 or TRBD2 (5 bases each). The CDR3 is 13 amino acids. V was trimmed by 3 bases and J by 6 bases, leaving 12 bases between them. Germline assignment: CDR1 MNHEY and CDR2 SMNVEV (reference sequence). The CDR3 protein is CASSFTTGPEQYF. Written as DNA, the CDR3 is TGTGCCAGCAGTTTTACCACGGGGCCCGAGCAGTACTTC.

The chain links TRBV11-2 to TRBJ1-4, with D maybe TRBD1 (6 bases). Germline CDR1 reads SGHAT; CDR2 reads FQNNGV. The CDR3 extends over 14 amino acids. V was trimmed by 4 bases and J by 3 bases, leaving 9 bases between them. The CDR3 DNA reads TGTGCCAGCAGCTGGCCAGGGGCTAATGAAAAACTGTTTTTT. Translation gives CASSWPGANEKLFF.

The chain links TRBV2 to TRBJ2-7; possibly TRBD2 for D (6 bases). Per the germline V gene, CDR1 is SNHLY and CDR2 is FYNNEI. The CDR3 has 15 amino acids. V was shortened by 7 bases and J by 7 bases, with 23 bases between the two germline ends. DNA of the CDR3: TGTGCCAGCACGTCCGGGAGAGTAGTCCCTGGAGAGCAGTACTTC. It specifies CASTSGRVVPGEQYF.

This clone has a single count. The V and J genes are TRBV6-1 and TRBJ1-5; 7 bases agree with TRBD1. V was pared by 11 bases and J by 3 bases, with 13 bases of the junction left unmatched. The CDR3 contains 15 residues. Germline CDR1 reads MNHNS; CDR2 reads SASEGT. The CDR3 region has the DNA TGTGCCTGCCAGGAGCCAGGGGGTCTCAATCAGCCCCAGCATTTT. Amino acid sequence: CACQEPGGLNQPQHF.

The chain joins TRBV4-3 to TRBJ2-1; the match to TRBD1 covers 9 bases. The CDR3 sequence is 16 residues long. The V gene's germline CDR1 is LGHNA and CDR2 YSLEER. V was clipped by 3 bases and J by 5 bases; unmatched bases: 8. CDR3 in amino acids: CASSQDDRGGNNEQFF. Here the CDR3 DNA reads TGCGCCAGCAGCCAGGACGACAGGGGGGGAAACAATGAGCAGTTCTTC.

The chain links TRBV6-6 to TRBJ2-1; TRBD1 matches 10 bases. In germline, CDR1 is MNHNY, CDR2 SVGAGI (reference sequence). This CDR3 region has 16 residues. V lost 4 bases, J lost 2 bases, and 5 bases stayed unmatched. For the CDR3, the DNA is TGTGCCAGCAGTTGGACAGGGGGTTTCACCTACAATGAGCAGTTCTTC. Translated, it gives CASSWTGGFTYNEQFF.

The rearrangement uses TRBV7-9 and TRBJ2-7; TRBD1 aligns across 12 bases. Germline V gene sequence: CDR1 SEHNR, CDR2 FQNEAQ (reference sequence). The CDR3 has 16 amino acids. The V segment lost 1 base and the J segment 6 bases; nucleotides outside the gene matches: 7. CDR3 amino acids: CASSLVPGQGAGEQYF. The CDR3, as DNA: TGTGCCAGCAGCTTAGTGCCGGGACAGGGGGCTGGCGAGCAGTACTTC.

This chain joins TRBV19 and TRBJ2-3; 7 nucleotides agree with TRBD2. The CDR3 sequence is 17 residues long. Germline CDR1 reads LNHDA; CDR2 reads SQIVND (reference sequence). With V trimmed by 1 base and J by 5 bases, 12 bases remained unmatched. Written as DNA, the CDR3 is TGTGCCAGTAGTATAGGGTTCGGGGGAGGGCCCGTAGATACGCAGTATTTT. Its translation: CASSIGFGGGPVDTQYF.

V is TRBV25-1 and J is TRBJ1-1; D unresolved. The V gene's germline CDR1 is MGHDK and CDR2 SYGVNS. The germline V and J ends were trimmed by 1 base and 0 bases, with 9 bases remaining between them. The CDR3 runs 15 residues. CDR3 region: CASSESRGMNTEAFF. DNA of the CDR3: TGTGCCAGCAGTGAATCGCGAGGGATGAACACTGAAGCTTTCTTT. The whole variable domain, remainder taken from reference TRBV25-1 and TRBJ1-1, is EADIYQTPRYLVIGTGKKITLECSQTMGHDKMYWYQQDPGMELHLIHYSYGVNSTEKGDLSSESTVSRIRTEHFPLTLESARPSHTSQYLCASSESRGMNTEAFFGQGTRLTVV.

The rearrangement joins TRBV10-3 to TRBJ1-1, with a possible D match to TRBD1 (5 bases). The germline V gene encodes CDR1 ENHRY and CDR2 SYGVKD. The CDR3 runs to 15 residues. The ends were cut back, 6 bases at V and 2 bases at J, with 16 bases in the middle. This chain's CDR3 is CAIRDLRTTNTEAFF. CDR3 DNA sequence: TGTGCCATCAGGGATTTGAGGACAACCAACACTGAAGCTTTCTTT.

The chain recombines TRBV7-2 with TRBJ2-2; possibly TRBD1 for D (5 bases). V was shortened by 3 bases and J by 6 bases, with 14 bases between the two germline ends. CDR1 and CDR2 (germline): SGHTA, FQGNSA. The CDR3 is made up of 15 amino acids. The CDR3 DNA reads as TGTGCCAGCAGCTTTGGTCAGGGAATCCCCGGGGAGCTGTTTTTT. Translating it yields CASSFGQGIPGELFF.

The chain is built from TRBV19 and TRBJ1-1, with TRBD1 identical over 10 bases. V lost 5 bases, J lost 0 bases, and 9 bases stayed unmatched. Germline lookup yields CDR1 LNHDA and CDR2 SQIVND (reference sequence). CDR3 length: 17 amino acids. The CDR3 sequence is CASSVRSGTGVNTEAFF. CDR3 nucleotide sequence: TGTGCCAGTAGTGTGAGATCCGGGACAGGGGTGAACACTGAAGCTTTCTTT.

V gene TRBV5-6 combines with J gene TRBJ2-7, with unresolved D. CDR1 is SGHDT and CDR2 is YYEEEE in the germline V gene. The V and J ends lost 5 bases and 1 base respectively, with 16 bases between them. The length of the CDR3 is 15 residues. DNA for the CDR3: TGTGCCAGCAGTTGGATTGGAGTGGGTTCCTACGAGCAGTACTTC. This encodes CASSWIGVGSYEQYF.

A single count supports this clone. The V gene is TRBV5-1, the J gene TRBJ1-2, with D possibly TRBD1 on 5 matching bases. Trimming removed 3 bases at V and 3 bases at J, with 12 bases between. The length of the CDR3 is 14 residues. Germline assignment: CDR1 SGHRS and CDR2 YFSETQ. CDR3 loop: CASSWGRGDYGYTF. The CDR3 nucleotides are TGCGCCAGCAGCTGGGGAAGGGGCGACTATGGCTACACCTTC.

J is TRBJ1-2 and V is TRBV19; 7 bases match TRBD1. Germline CDR1 is LNHDA and CDR2 is SQIVND (reference sequence). The CDR3 is made up of 15 amino acids. Unmatched junction bases numbered 6, after V lost 5 bases and J lost 0 bases. The CDR3 DNA reads TGTGCCAGTAGTGAAACAGGGGTCGCTAACTATGGCTACACCTTC. Translating it yields CASSETGVANYGYTF. The variable domain in full, with the rest retrieved from reference TRBV19 and TRBJ1-2, is DGGITQSPKYLFRKEGQNVTLSCEQNLNHDAMYWYRQDPGQGLRLIYYSQIVNDFQKGDIAEGYSVSREKKESFPLTVTSAQKNPTAFYLCASSETGVANYGYTFGSGTRLTVV.

This clone turned up a few times. This chain links TRBV6-5 with TRBJ2-7; 7 nucleotides match TRBD2. The CDR3 extends over 14 amino acids. Germline V gene data show CDR1 as MNHEY and CDR2 as SVGAGI. J lost 2 bases, V lost 7 bases, and 8 bases had no gene match. In DNA, the CDR3 is TGTGCCAGCACCAACATCGGGGGGACCTACGAGCAGTACTTC. Translating gives CASTNIGGTYEQYF.

This chain joins TRBV19 and TRBJ2-5, with D possibly matching TRBD2 (7 bases). Per germline, CDR1 LNHDA and CDR2 SQIVND (reference sequence). Trimming shortened V by 10 bases and J by 4 bases, and 22 bases separated the two germline ends. The CDR3 totals 15 residues. This chain's CDR3 is CATTRGGGNRETQYF. In nucleotides, the CDR3 is TGTGCCACAACCAGAGGGGGGGGGAACAGAGAGACCCAGTACTTC.

This chain uses TRBV4-2 with TRBJ2-5, with 8 bases aligning to TRBD1. Germline values: CDR1 LGHNA, CDR2 YNFKEQ. Trimming removed 0 bases from V and 5 bases from J; junction bases left unmatched: 17. The CDR3 length is 19 residues. DNA for the CDR3: TGTGCCAGCAGCCAAGATCCCCCTGACAGGGGAAGTTCACGGGAGACCCAGTACTTC. Translating it yields CASSQDPPDRGSSRETQYF.

The rearrangement links TRBV5-8 to TRBJ2-5, with 12 bases identical to TRBD2. The J segment lost 1 base and the V segment lost 3 bases, leaving 4 bases of the junction unmatched. Germline assignment: CDR1 SGHTS and CDR2 YDEGEE. The CDR3 is made up of 16 amino acids. DNA for the CDR3: TGTGCCAGCAGCTCTCTAGCGGGAGGGCCCCAAGAGACCCAGTACTTC. This codes for CASSSLAGGPQETQYF.

The rearrangement joins TRBV5-1 to TRBJ1-1, with 10 nucleotides matching TRBD1. The ends lost 3 bases at V and 7 bases at J; junction bases unmatched: 9. CDR3 length: 15 residues. The V gene's germline CDR1 is SGHRS and CDR2 YFSETQ. The CDR3 nucleotides are TGCGCCAGCAGCTCGGCCGGGACAGGGGTGGGTGAAGCTTTCTTT. It is translated as CASSSAGTGVGEAFF.

The J gene is TRBJ2-5, the V gene TRBV7-9, with TRBD2 as a possible D gene (5 bases). The end of the DNA is better explained by TRBJ2-7, so the J call may be wrong. The CDR3 is 15 residues long. The V gene's germline CDR1 is SEHNR and CDR2 FQNEAQ (reference sequence). The CDR3: CASSLGGGRTYEQYF. The CDR3 DNA follows: TGTGCCAGCAGCTTAGGTGGCGGGCGTACCTACGAGCAGTACTTC.

The V gene is TRBV9, the J gene TRBJ2-7; 8 bases align to TRBD1. CDR3 size: 14 residues. Germline assignment: CDR1 SGDLS and CDR2 YYNGEE. V lost 4 bases and J lost 4; bases outside the gene matches: 7. For the CDR3, the DNA is TGTGCCAGCAGCCCCCGGACAGGGCCTTACGAGCAGTACTTC. This encodes CASSPRTGPYEQYF.

The genes are TRBV7-2 and TRBJ1-2; D is undetermined. CDR1 is SGHTA, CDR2 FQGNSA, per germline. The V gene lost 4 bases and the J gene lost 0 bases, with 12 bases spanning the gap. There are 15 residues in the CDR3. The chain's CDR3 is CASSSDGRSNYGYTF. As DNA, the CDR3 is TGTGCCAGCAGCTCAGACGGCAGATCTAACTATGGCTACACCTTC.

J is TRBJ1-2 and V is TRBV7-9; 7 positions match TRBD1. CDR1 is SEHNR and CDR2 is FQNEAQ in the germline V gene (reference sequence). J lost 0 bases, V lost 0 bases, and 7 bases had no gene match. The CDR3 runs 17 residues. CDR3 loop: CASSLARGGQTNYGYTF. CDR3 nucleotides: TGTGCCAGCAGCTTAGCCCGGGGGGGACAGACTAACTATGGCTACACCTTC.

The rearrangement links TRBV5-1 to TRBJ2-7; D uncertain. Between the trimmed V and J ends, which lost 0 bases and 5 bases, there was a span of 9 bases. The CDR3 is made up of 13 amino acids. Germline CDR1 reads SGHRS; CDR2 reads YFSETQ. CDR3 nucleotides: TGCGCCAGCAGCTTGGGTGGACCGAACGAGCAGTACTTC. It codes for CASSLGGPNEQYF.

In nucleotides, the CDR3 is TGTGCCAGAAGCTTGCGGGAAGAGACCCAGTACTTC. It encodes CARSLREETQYF. The J gene is TRBJ2-5, the V gene TRBV5-3; D gene unclear. TRBV5-3 is designated an ORF whose function remains uncertain. The CDR3 runs 12 residues. Trimming stripped 1 base from V and 3 bases from J, with 4 bases between.

The chain joins TRBV4-1 to TRBJ1-1, with no clear D. V was pared by 6 bases and J by 1 base, with 12 bases between. This CDR3 is built from 14 residues. The germline CDR1 and CDR2 sequences are MGHRA and YSYEKL. The CDR3: CASRPGVRNTEAFF. The CDR3 DNA follows: TGCGCCAGCAGACCGGGAGTCAGGAACACTGAAGCTTTCTTT.

This clone was recorded only once. This chain joins TRBV10-3 and TRBJ2-7; the D is unclear. Germline V lookup: CDR1 ENHRY, CDR2 SYGVKD. V shed 0 bases and J shed 4 bases, with 7 bases lying between them. This CDR3 contains 13 residues. The chain's CDR3 is CAISESGGYEQYF. For the CDR3, the DNA is TGTGCCATCAGTGAGTCGGGCGGATACGAGCAGTACTTC.

The V call is TRBV4-3, the J call TRBJ2-2; D not certain. Trimming removed 4 bases from V and 4 bases from J, with 13 bases in between. The germline CDR1 and CDR2 sequences are LGHNA and YSLEER. The CDR3 loop spans 15 amino acids. The CDR3 DNA reads as TGCGCCAGCAGCCCCACTTTGCCGGGCACCGGGGAGCTGTTTTTT. It is translated as CASSPTLPGTGELFF.

As DNA, the CDR3 is TGTGCCAGCAGCTTAATGGTTTGGGACAGCTTCTATGGCTACACCTTC. Its protein is CASSLMVWDSFYGYTF. This chain joins TRBV7-2 and TRBJ1-2, with 7 bases that match TRBD1. V was pared by 2 bases and J by 4 bases, with 10 bases of the junction left unmatched. Germline lookup yields CDR1 SGHTA and CDR2 FQGNSA. The CDR3 consists of 16 residues.

This clone was found once. V usage is TRBV15 and J usage is TRBJ2-7, with 8 nucleotides matching TRBD2. This CDR3 has 17 residues. Germline lookup yields CDR1 LNHNV and CDR2 YYDKDF (reference sequence). Trimming took 1 base from V and 3 from J; bases not matched to a gene: 11. CDR3 protein: CATSRGSLAAVGYEQYF. CDR3 coding DNA: TGTGCCACCAGCAGAGGCTCACTAGCGGCTGTGGGCTACGAGCAGTACTTC.